This TCR beta chain was sequenced during a study of T cells in localized non-small cell lung cancer. Study-wide results and limits: Of the top 100 tumor clones, median approximately 50 were in adjacent lung, around 28 among its top 100. Uninvolved adjacent lung showed peak T cell clonality, exceeding tumor. Those with higher blood T cell density had longer overall survival. Sequencing, confined to only one tumor region, leaves heterogeneity possible.

The CDR3 has 14 residues. V was pared by 0 bases and J by 3 bases, with 10 bases between. CDR1 is SGHRS, CDR2 YFSETQ, per germline. The method was immunoSEQ multiplex PCR; TCRdb's version includes in-frame clones alone and lacks a portion of them. The table includes around 30,000 clones, over 80% detected once. Note on this clone: Its specificity is not known.

Specimen: peripheral blood, collected before any cancer treatment. V usage is TRBV5-1 and J usage is TRBJ2-7; D is possibly TRBD1 (5 bases). This clonotype was obtained from a male donor aged 60 or over with stage I lung adenocarcinoma. CDR3: CASSLGTPSYEQYF. For the CDR3, the DNA is TGCGCCAGCAGCTTGGGGACACCCAGCTACGAGCAGTACTTC. Complete variable domain (other parts from reference TRBV5-1 and TRBJ2-7): KAGVTQTPRYLIKTRGQQVTLSCSPISGHRSVSWYQQTPGQGLQFLFEYFSETQRNKGNFPGRFSGRQFSNSRSEMNVSTLELGDSALYLCASSLGTPSYEQYFGPGTRLTVT.